This TCR beta chain was observed in a study of cytomegalovirus exposure and HLA in healthy donors. The CDR3 length is 16 residues. V was pared by 3 bases and J by 6 bases, with 12 bases of the junction left unmatched. From germline, CDR1 is SGHDT and CDR2 YYEEEE. The PCR ran on 60 Vbeta and 13 Jbeta primers. Using immunoSEQ multiplex PCR, the repertoire was profiled, and TCRdb retains in-frame clones only, with some absent. Among about 93,000 clones listed, over 65% were seen once. V usage is TRBV5-6 and J usage is TRBJ2-1; 7 bases agree with TRBD2. The sequence derives from a man over 45 in good health and CMV-seronegative. The sample comprised PBMCs. CDR3 sequence (DNA): TGTGCCAGCAGCTCCTTTACTAGCGTGATAACCAATGAGCAGTTCTTC. Encoded protein: CASSSFTSVITNEQFF.